The clone carrying this T cell receptor (beta chain) was found once. These data come from a study of blood T cell repertoires in COVID-19. Germline V gene data show CDR1 as SEHNR and CDR2 as FQNEAQ (reference sequence). The V end lost 3 bases, the J end lost 0 bases, and 14 bases lay between the germline ends. The CDR3 length is 16 residues. Authors' processing steps: The assay estimated nucleated cells by amplifying reference gene primers. Sequenced by immunoSEQ multiplex PCR; TCRdb stores in-frame clones only, minus some. V, J and clone size are taken as reported in that table, and D and trimming were inferred from the DNA itself. The sample contains around 150,000 clones, roughly 89% of which appear only once.

The sample was peripheral blood. The chain links TRBV7-9 to TRBJ1-2; maybe TRBD1 (6 bases). This clonotype originated in a human donor in a cohort sampled during active COVID-19. This CDR3 reads CASSFTGFGPNYGYTF. In nucleotides, the CDR3 is TGTGCCAGCAGCTTTACAGGGTTTGGGCCTAACTATGGCTACACCTTC.